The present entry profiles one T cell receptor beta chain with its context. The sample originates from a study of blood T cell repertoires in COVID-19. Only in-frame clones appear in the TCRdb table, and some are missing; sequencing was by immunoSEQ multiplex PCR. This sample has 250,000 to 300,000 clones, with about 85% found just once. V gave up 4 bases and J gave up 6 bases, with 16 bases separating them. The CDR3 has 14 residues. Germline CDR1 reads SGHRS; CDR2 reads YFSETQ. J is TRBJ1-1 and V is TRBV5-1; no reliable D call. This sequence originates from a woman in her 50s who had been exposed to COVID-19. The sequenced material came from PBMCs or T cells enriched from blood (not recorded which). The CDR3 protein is CASSVYSSGAEAFF. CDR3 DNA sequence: TGCGCCAGCAGCGTCTACAGTTCTGGCGCTGAAGCTTTCTTT. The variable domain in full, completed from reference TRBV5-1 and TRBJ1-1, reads KAGVTQTPRYLIKTRGQQVTLSCSPISGHRSVSWYQQTPGQGLQFLFEYFSETQRNKGNFPGRFSGRQFSNSRSEMNVSTLELGDSALYLCASSVYSSGAEAFFGQGTRLTVV.